This TCR beta chain was retrieved from a study of response to subunit inactivated influenza vaccine. Findings and caveats of the study: Authors suggested each seasonal flu vaccination may recruit only limited numbers of new T cells.

Between the trimmed V and J ends, which lost 5 bases and 5 bases, there was a span of 4 bases. The CDR3 has 11 amino acids. The sample holds many counts of this clonotype. The target antigen is unknown. TCRdb re-derived calls from the RT-PCR reads in MiXCR, one entry per CDR3 protein. The sample lists some 500,000 distinct CDR3 sequences, over 10% seen once, with around 13% in the top ten. The sample here was PBMCs from blood, taken roughly 48 days after vaccination. The rearrangement links TRBV12-3 or TRBV12-4 to TRBJ2-4; D is unresolved. The source of this sequence is a man aged 45-60 years who received an inactivated influenza vaccine. Here the CDR3 DNA reads TGTGCCAGCAGTCCCCAAAACATTCAGTACTTC. Its translation is CASSPQNIQYF.